The clone carrying this TCR beta chain was picked up a small number of times. This CDR3 is built from 16 residues. Trimming pared 5 bases from V and 8 bases from J, leaving 24 bases between. Germline values: CDR1 SEHNR, CDR2 FQNEAQ (reference sequence). These data originate in a study of T cell repertoires in cytomegalovirus infection. MiXCR, applied by TCRdb to the reads, yields one record per CDR3 protein. The sample records about 310,000 distinct CDR3 sequences, roughly a sixth being singletons. This clonotype was obtained from a human donor in good health (CMV status not recorded). Some clones in this sample may be carry-over from other donors' samples. The genes are TRBV7-9 and TRBJ1-2; perhaps TRBD1 as D (5 bases). The sample consisted of PBMCs. CDR3 region: CASSLGAGRLGTGYTF. CDR3 nucleotide sequence: TGTGCCAGCAGCCTCGGGGCCGGACGTCTCGGTACGGGCTACACCTTC. The full variable domain, its missing parts supplied by reference TRBV7-9 and TRBJ1-2, is DTGVSQNPRHKITKRGQNVTFRCDPISEHNRLYWYRQTLGQGPEFLTYFQNEAQLEKSRLLSDRFSAERPKGSFSTLEIQRTEQGDSAMYLCASSLGAGRLGTGYTFGSGTRLTVV.